This TCR beta chain came from a study of blood T cell repertoires in COVID-19. Across the whole study: Material from acute and convalescent COVID-19 was sourced from the United States, Italy and Spain. In each case, the material was cDNA or gDNA derived from T cells, B-cell-depleted T cells, or PBMCs.

Original data processing: Reference gene primer amplification gave estimated nucleated cell counts. The table came from immunoSEQ multiplex PCR; TCRdb's copy has only in-frame clones and leaves some out. V, J and clone size were drawn from that table, and D and trimming were deduced from the DNA. The sample lists tens of thousands of clones; roughly four fifths were seen once. This CDR3 is built from 14 residues. V lost 7 bases and J lost 7, with 17 bases in between. In germline, CDR1 is SGDLS, CDR2 YYNGEE. This receptor was obtained from a man in his 60s with acute or convalescent COVID-19. V is TRBV9 and J is TRBJ1-4, with D maybe TRBD1 (5 bases). The material sequenced was peripheral blood. CDR3 in amino acids: CASSRDLAVEKLFF. In nucleotides, the CDR3 is TGTGCCAGCTCCCGGGACTTGGCGGTTGAAAAACTGTTTTTT.